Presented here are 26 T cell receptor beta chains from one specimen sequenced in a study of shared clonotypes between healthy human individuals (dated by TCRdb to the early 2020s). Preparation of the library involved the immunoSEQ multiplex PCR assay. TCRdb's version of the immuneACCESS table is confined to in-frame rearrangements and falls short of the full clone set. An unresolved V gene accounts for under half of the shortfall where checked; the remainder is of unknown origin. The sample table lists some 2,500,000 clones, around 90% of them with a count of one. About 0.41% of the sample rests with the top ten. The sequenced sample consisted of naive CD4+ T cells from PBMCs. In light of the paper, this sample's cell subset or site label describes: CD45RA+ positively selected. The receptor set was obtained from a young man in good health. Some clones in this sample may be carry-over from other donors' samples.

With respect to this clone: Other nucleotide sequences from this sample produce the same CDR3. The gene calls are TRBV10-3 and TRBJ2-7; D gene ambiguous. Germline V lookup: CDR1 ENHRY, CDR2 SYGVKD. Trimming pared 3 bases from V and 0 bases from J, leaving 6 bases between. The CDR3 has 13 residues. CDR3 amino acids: CAISEQGSYEQYF. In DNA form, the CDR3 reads TGTGCCATCAGTGAACAAGGCTCCTACGAGCAGTACTTC.

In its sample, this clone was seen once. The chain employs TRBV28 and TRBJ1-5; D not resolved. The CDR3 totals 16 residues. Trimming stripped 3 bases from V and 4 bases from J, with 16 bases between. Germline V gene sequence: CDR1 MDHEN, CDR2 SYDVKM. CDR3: CASSFPSGSPNQPQHF. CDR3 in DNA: TGTGCCAGCAGTTTCCCCTCCGGGTCCCCGAATCAGCCCCAGCATTTT.

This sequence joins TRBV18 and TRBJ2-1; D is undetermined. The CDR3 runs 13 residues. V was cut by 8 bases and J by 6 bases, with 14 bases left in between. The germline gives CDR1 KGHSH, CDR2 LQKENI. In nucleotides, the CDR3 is TGTGCCAGCCAGGAATTCGTACGCAATGAGCAGTTCTTC. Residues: CASQEFVRNEQFF.

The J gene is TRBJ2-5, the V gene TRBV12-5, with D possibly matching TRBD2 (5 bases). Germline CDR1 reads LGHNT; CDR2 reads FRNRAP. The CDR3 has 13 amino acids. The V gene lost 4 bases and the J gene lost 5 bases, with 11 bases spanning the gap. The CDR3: CASGSGSWETQYF. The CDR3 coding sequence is TGTGCTAGTGGTTCGGGATCGTGGGAGACCCAGTACTTC.

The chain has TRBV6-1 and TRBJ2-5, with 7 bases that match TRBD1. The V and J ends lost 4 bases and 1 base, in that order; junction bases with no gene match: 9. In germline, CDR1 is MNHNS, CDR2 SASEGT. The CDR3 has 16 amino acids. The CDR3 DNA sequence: TGTGCCAGCAGTGTCACCCCCCGGACAGGCCAAGAGACCCAGTACTTC. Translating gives CASSVTPRTGQETQYF.

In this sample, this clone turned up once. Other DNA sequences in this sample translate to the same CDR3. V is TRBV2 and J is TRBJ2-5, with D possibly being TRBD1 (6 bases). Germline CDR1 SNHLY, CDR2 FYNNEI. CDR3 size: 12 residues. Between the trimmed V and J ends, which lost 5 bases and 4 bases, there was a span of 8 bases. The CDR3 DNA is TGTGCCAGCAGTCCAGGGGTAGAGACCCAGTACTTC. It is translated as CASSPGVETQYF.

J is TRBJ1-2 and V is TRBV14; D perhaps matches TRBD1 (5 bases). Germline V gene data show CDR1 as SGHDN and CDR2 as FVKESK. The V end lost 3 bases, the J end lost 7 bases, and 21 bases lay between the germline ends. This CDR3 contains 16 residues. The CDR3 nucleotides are TGTGCCAGCAGCCACCTTTTAAGGGGAAAGCGATTTGGCTACACCTTC. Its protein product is CASSHLLRGKRFGYTF. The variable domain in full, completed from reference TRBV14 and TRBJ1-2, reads EAGVTQFPSHSVIEKGQTVTLRCDPISGHDNLYWYRRVMGKEIKFLLHFVKESKQDESGMPNNRFLAERTGGTYSTLKVQPAELEDSGVYFCASSHLLRGKRFGYTFGSGTRLTVV.

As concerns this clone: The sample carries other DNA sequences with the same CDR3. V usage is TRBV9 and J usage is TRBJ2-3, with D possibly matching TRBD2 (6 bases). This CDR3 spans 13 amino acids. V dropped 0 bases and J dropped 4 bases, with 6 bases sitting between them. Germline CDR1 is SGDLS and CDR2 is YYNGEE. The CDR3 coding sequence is TGTGCCAGCAGCGTAGGCGGGGCAGATACGCAGTATTTT. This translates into CASSVGGADTQYF.

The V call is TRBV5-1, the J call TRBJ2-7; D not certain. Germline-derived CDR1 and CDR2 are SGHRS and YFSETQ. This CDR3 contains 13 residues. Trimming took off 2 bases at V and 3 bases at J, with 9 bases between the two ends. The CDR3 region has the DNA TGCGCCAGCAGCTTCGGTGAATTCTACGAGCAGTACTTC. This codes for CASSFGEFYEQYF.

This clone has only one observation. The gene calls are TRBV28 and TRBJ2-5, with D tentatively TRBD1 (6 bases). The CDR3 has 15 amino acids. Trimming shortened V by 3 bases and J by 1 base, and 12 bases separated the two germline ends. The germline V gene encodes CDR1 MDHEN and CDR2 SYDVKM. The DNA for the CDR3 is TGTGCCAGCAGTTTTTTGGGGGCTACCCAAGAGACCCAGTACTTC. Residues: CASSFLGATQETQYF.

The CDR3, as DNA: TGTGCCATCGGGAGGGGCGCGGATTCCTACAATGAGCAGTTCTTC. This codes for CAIGRGADSYNEQFF. The V call is TRBV10-3, the J call TRBJ2-1, with 7 bases identical to TRBD2. The V segment lost 8 bases and the J segment 1 base; nucleotides outside the gene matches: 8. CDR1 and CDR2 from the germline V gene are ENHRY and SYGVKD. The length of the CDR3 is 15 residues.

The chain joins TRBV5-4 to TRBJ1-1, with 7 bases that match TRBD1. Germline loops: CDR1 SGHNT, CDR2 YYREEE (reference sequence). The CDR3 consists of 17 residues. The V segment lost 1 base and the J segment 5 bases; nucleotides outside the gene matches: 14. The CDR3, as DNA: TGTGCCAGCAGCTTGCCGCAGGGGGGAAACGTCAGGACTGAAGCTTTCTTT. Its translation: CASSLPQGGNVRTEAFF.

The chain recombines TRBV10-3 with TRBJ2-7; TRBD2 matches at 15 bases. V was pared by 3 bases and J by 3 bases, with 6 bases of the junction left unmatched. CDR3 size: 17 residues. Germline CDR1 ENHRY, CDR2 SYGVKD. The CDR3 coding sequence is TGTGCCATCAGTGAATCGGGACTAGCGGGAGGATACTACGAGCAGTACTTC. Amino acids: CAISESGLAGGYYEQYF.

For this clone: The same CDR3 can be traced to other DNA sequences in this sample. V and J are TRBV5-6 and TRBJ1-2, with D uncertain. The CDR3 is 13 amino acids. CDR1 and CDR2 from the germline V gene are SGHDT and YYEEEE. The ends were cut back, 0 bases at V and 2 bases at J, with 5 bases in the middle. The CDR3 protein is CASSLGGNYGYTF. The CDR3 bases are TGTGCCAGCAGCTTGGGTGGGAACTATGGCTACACCTTC.

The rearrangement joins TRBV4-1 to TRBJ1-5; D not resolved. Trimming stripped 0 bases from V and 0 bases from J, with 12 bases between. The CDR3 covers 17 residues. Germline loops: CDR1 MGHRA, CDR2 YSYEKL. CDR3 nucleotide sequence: TGCGCCAGCAGCCAAGAAATGGGTGGGTATAGCAATCAGCCCCAGCATTTT. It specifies CASSQEMGGYSNQPQHF.

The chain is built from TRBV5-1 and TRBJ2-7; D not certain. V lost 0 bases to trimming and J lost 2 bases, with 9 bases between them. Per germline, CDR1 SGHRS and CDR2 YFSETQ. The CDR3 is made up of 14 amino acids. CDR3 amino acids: CASSLAEETYEQYF. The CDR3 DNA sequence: TGCGCCAGCAGCTTGGCCGAGGAAACCTACGAGCAGTACTTC.

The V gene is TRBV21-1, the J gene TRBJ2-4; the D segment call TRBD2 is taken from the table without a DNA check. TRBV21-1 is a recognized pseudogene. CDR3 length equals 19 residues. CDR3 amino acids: CARNGRIAGEGAAKNIQYF. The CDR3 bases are TGTGCCAGGAACGGGCGGATAGCGGGAGAGGGCGCAGCCAAAAACATTCAGTACTTC.

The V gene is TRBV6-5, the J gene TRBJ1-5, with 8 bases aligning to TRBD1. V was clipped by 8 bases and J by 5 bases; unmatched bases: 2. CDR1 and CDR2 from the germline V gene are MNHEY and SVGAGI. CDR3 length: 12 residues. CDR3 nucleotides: TGTGCCAGCGGACAGGGTTATCAGCCCCAGCATTTT. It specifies CASGQGYQPQHF.

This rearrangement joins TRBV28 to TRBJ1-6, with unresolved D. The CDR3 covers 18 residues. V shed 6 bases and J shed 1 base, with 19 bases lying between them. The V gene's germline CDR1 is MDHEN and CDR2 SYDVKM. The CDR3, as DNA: TGTGCCAGCAGGCCAGGAGACGACGGGTCTTCCTATAATTCACCCCTCCACTTT. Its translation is CASRPGDDGSSYNSPLHF.

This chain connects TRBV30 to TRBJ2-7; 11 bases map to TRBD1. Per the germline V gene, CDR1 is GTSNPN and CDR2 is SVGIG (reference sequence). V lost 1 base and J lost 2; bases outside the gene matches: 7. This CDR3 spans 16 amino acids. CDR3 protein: CAWSDPGTGGTYEQYF. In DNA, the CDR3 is TGTGCCTGGAGTGATCCCGGGACAGGGGGGACCTACGAGCAGTACTTC.

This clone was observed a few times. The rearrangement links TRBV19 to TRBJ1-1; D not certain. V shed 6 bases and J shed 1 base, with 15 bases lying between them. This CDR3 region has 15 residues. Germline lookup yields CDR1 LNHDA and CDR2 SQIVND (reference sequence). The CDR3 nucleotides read TGTGCCAGTAGGATCGTGAAGTCGGCGAACACTGAAGCTTTCTTT. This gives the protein CASRIVKSANTEAFF.

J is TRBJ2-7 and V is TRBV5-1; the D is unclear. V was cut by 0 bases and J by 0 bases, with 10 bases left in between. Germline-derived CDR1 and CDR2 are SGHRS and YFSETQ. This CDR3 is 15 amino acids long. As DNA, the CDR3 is TGCGCCAGCAGCTTGGACGGGCTGCCCTCCTACGAGCAGTACTTC. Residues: CASSLDGLPSYEQYF.

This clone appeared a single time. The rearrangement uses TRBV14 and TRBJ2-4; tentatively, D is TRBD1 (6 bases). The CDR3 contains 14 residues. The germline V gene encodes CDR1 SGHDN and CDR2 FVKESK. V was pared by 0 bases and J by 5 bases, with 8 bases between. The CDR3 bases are TGTGCCAGCAGCCAAGATGGGACACAAAACATTCAGTACTTC. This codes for CASSQDGTQNIQYF.

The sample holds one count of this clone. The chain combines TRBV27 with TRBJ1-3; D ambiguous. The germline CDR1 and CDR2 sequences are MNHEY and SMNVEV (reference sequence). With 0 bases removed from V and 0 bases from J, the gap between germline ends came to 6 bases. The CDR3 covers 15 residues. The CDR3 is CASSLSGYSGNTIYF. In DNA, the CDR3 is TGTGCCAGCAGTTTATCCGGGTACTCTGGAAACACCATATATTTT.

CDR3 sequence (DNA): TGCGCCAGCAGCCAAGACCCCAGGGCGGGCGGGTCATGGGGGTACTACGAGCAGTACTTC. This encodes CASSQDPRAGGSWGYYEQYF. V and J are TRBV4-1 and TRBJ2-7, with D possibly being TRBD1 or TRBD2 (5 bases each). CDR1 MGHRA and CDR2 YSYEKL come from the germline V gene. V dropped 0 bases and J dropped 3 bases, with 27 bases sitting between them. The CDR3 extends over 20 amino acids.

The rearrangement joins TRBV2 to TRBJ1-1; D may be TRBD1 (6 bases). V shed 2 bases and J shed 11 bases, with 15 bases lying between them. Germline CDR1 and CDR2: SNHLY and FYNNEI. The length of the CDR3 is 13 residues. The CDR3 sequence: CASSELRGQNAFF. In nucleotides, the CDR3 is TGTGCCAGCAGTGAATTGAGAGGACAGAATGCTTTCTTT.